This TCR beta chain was documented in a study of tumor-infiltrating lymphocytes in primary liver carcinoma. The overall study: Donors had hepatocellular carcinoma or combined HCC and intrahepatic cholangiocarcinoma.

With regard to this clonotype: No antigen is known for it. The CDR3 does not end in the conserved phenylalanine or tryptophan, so this is likely a read error.

Synthesis of TCR beta cDNA was carried out from about 0.55 ug total RNA with a constant-region primer. Investigators got TCR beta libraries out of three nested multiplex PCR rounds, done with slightly modified ARM-PCR. TCRdb reprocessed the multiplex PCR reads via MiXCR and lists one record per CDR3 protein. This table holds fewer than 200,000 distinct CDR3 sequences, about 82% found once. Study-wide results and limits: Tumor top-250-clone fraction significantly exceeded that of blood (p = 0.039).

Bulk tissue was left unsorted, and RNA and DNA were co-extracted from about 20-30 mg of it. Input material: tumor tissue from primary liver carcinoma. The receptor was derived from a man aged 40-49 years with primary liver carcinoma and hepatitis B virus infection.

The CDR3 nucleotides are TGTGTCAGTAGTATACTCCAAGGTCAGCCCCAGCATTCT. Its protein product is CVSSILQGQPQHS. The chain carries TRBV6-1 and TRBJ1-5; no reliable D call. There are 13 residues in the CDR3. Germline CDR1 is MNHNS and CDR2 is SASEGT.